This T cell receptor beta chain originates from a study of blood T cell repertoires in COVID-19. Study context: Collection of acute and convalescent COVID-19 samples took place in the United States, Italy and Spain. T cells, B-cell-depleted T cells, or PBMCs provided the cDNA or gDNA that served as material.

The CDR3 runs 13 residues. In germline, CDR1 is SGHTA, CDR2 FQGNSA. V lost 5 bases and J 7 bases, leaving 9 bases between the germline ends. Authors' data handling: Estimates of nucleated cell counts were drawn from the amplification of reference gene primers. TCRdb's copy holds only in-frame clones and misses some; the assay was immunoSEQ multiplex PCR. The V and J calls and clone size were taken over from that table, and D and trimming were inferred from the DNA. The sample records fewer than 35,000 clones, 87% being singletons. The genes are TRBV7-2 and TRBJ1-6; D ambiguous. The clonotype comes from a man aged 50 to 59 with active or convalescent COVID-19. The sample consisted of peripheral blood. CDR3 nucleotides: TGTGCCAGCAGCATACGGAGGAATTCACCCCTCCACTTT. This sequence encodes CASSIRRNSPLHF.